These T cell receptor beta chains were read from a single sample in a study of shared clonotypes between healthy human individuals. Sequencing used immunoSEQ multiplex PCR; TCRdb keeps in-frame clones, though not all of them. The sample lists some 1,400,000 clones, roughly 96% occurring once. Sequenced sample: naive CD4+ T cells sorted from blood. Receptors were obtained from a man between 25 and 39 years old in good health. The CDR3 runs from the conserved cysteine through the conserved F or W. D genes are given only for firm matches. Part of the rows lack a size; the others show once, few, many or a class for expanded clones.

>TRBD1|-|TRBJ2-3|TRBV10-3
CATGQGVTDTQYF
TGTGCCACGGGACAGGGGGTAACAGATACGCAGTATTTT
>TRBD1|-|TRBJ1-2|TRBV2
CASRGTGYGYTF
TGTGCCAGCAGGGGGACAGGCTATGGCTACACCTTC
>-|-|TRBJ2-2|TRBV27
CASTPSVGGELFF
TGTGCCAGCACCCCCAGTGTGGGCGGGGAGCTGTTTTTT
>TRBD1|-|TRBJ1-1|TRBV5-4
CASSLDRGPTEAFF
TGTGCCAGCAGCTTAGACAGGGGGCCCACTGAAGCTTTCTTT
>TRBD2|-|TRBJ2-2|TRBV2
CASSGLAGNTGELFF
TGTGCCAGCAGTGGGCTAGCGGGGAACACCGGGGAGCTGTTTTTT
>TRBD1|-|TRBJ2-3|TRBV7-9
CASSFRQGPDTQYF
TGTGCCAGCAGCTTCCGACAGGGGCCAGATACGCAGTATTTT
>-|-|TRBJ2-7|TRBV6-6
CASSYSGQAGYEQYF
TGTGCCAGCAGTTACTCCGGCCAGGCGGGCTACGAGCAGTACTTC
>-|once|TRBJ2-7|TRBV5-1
CASSLASRPVKNEQYF
TGCGCCAGCAGCTTGGCCAGCCGTCCCGTCAAGAACGAGCAGTACTTC
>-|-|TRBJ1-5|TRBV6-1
CASSEGGVNQPQHF
TGTGCCAGCAGTGAAGGTGGAGTCAATCAGCCCCAGCATTTT
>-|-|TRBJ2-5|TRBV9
CASSPSPHQETQYF
TGTGCCAGCAGCCCCAGCCCCCATCAAGAGACCCAGTACTTC
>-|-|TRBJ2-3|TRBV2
CASSVLDTQYF
TGTGCCAGCAGTGTGTTAGATACGCAGTATTTT
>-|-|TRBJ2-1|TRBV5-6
CASTKTGSLDFEQFF
TGTGCCAGCACCAAAACAGGTTCTCTAGATTTTGAGCAGTTCTTC
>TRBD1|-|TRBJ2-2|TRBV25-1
CASKKGQSTGELFF
TGTGCCAGCAAAAAGGGACAGAGCACCGGGGAGCTGTTTTTT
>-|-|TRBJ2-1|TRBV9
CASSVGTTVNEQFF
TGTGCCAGCAGCGTCGGGACCACCGTCAATGAGCAGTTCTTC
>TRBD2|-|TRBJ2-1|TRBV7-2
CASSLGVASGNQFF
TGTGCCAGCAGCTTAGGCGTGGCTAGCGGTAACCAGTTCTTC
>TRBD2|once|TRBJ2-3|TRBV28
CASSLSTSGLKDTQYF
TGTGCCAGCAGCCTCTCGACTAGCGGGTTAAAAGATACGCAGTATTTT
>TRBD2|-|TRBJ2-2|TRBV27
CASTLSGTWVGELFF
TGTGCCAGCACCCTGAGCGGGACCTGGGTCGGGGAGCTGTTTTTT
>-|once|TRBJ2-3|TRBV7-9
CASSLEGDTVTQYF
TGTGCCAGCAGCTTAGAAGGGGACACAGTTACGCAGTATTTT
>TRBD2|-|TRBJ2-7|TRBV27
CASSLRIRGRLAGGPYEQYF
TGTGCCAGCAGTTTACGGATTCGGGGCCGATTGGCGGGAGGGCCTTACGAGCAGTACTTC
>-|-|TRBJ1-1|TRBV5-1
CASSLAGAASGTEAFF
TGCGCCAGCAGCTTGGCCGGGGCGGCGAGTGGCACTGAAGCTTTCTTT
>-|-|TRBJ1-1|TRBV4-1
CASSRLGGMNTEAFF
TGCGCCAGCAGCCGATTGGGGGGGATGAACACTGAAGCTTTCTTT
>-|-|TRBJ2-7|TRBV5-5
CASSPLQESVGQYF
TGTGCCAGCAGCCCCCTCCAGGAATCGGTAGGGCAGTACTTC